This paragraph covers one T cell receptor (beta chain) sequence. Germline CDR1 MNHNY, CDR2 SVGAGI (reference sequence). The CDR3 covers 14 residues. V shed 6 bases, J shed 7 bases, and the junction held 9 bases outside the gene matches. The sample is drawn from a study of OX40 agonist ivuxolimab in advanced cancers. Some clones are missing from TCRdb's copy, which holds only in-frame ones; the method was immunoSEQ multiplex PCR. This table has some 100,000 clones, roughly 94% appearing once. This rearrangement joins TRBV6-6 to TRBJ2-1; TRBD2 agrees at 7 bases. The specimen was CD4+ or CD8+ T cells sorted from blood, collected in a trial of the OX40 agonist ivuxolimab. This receptor was taken from an adult with an advanced solid tumor such as melanoma, head and neck, liver or kidney cancer. The CDR3 loop is CASSPFVGGNEQFF. The CDR3 nucleotides read TGTGCCAGCAGCCCCTTCGTCGGGGGGAATGAGCAGTTCTTC.